The 31 T cell receptor beta chains below were found in one sample sequenced in a study of cytomegalovirus exposure and HLA in healthy donors. The PCR employed 60 Vbeta primers together with 13 Jbeta primers. This table comes from immunoSEQ multiplex PCR, and its TCRdb copy is limited to in-frame clones, with some not included. This sample has 180,000 or so clones; about 75% occur once, and the top ten carry around 15%. The specimen sequenced was PBMCs. The origin of the receptors is a man aged 50 or older in good health and CMV-seropositive.

The chain couples TRBV7-9 to TRBJ1-3; 7 nucleotides agree with TRBD1. The germline V gene encodes CDR1 SEHNR and CDR2 FQNEAQ (reference sequence). This CDR3 has 13 residues. Trimming cost V 7 bases and J 3 bases; bases outside gene matches: 3. The CDR3 here is CASIPGGGNTIYF. The CDR3 bases are TGTGCCAGCATCCCAGGGGGTGGAAACACCATATATTTT.

The chain couples TRBV4-2 to TRBJ2-1; possible D gene TRBD2, 6 bases. CDR1 and CDR2 from the germline V gene are LGHNA and YNFKEQ. V shed 1 base and J shed 5 bases, with 6 bases lying between them. This CDR3 contains 13 residues. The CDR3 region is CASSQGGNNEQFF. The CDR3 DNA sequence: TGTGCCAGCAGCCAAGGCGGGAACAATGAGCAGTTCTTC.

The J gene is TRBJ1-1, the V gene TRBV14; D gene uncertain. The CDR3 has 13 residues. CDR1 and CDR2 (germline): SGHDN, FVKESK. Trimming stripped 2 bases from V and 0 bases from J, with 4 bases between. DNA of the CDR3: TGTGCCAGCAGCCAAACAATGAACACTGAAGCTTTCTTT. It translates to CASSQTMNTEAFF.

This clone was observed once. The V call is TRBV28, the J call TRBJ1-4; D ambiguous. This CDR3 contains 12 residues. Per germline, CDR1 MDHEN and CDR2 SYDVKM. The ends were cut back, 6 bases at V and 10 bases at J, with 12 bases in the middle. This CDR3 is CASSYGVGKLFF. The CDR3, as DNA: TGTGCCAGCAGCTACGGGGTGGGAAAACTGTTTTTT.

The J gene is TRBJ1-3, the V gene TRBV4-2; D gene ambiguous. CDR1 LGHNA and CDR2 YNFKEQ come from the germline V gene. Trimming cost V 3 bases and J 1 base, with 19 bases left between them. This CDR3 has 18 amino acids. CDR3 bases: TGTGCCAGCAGCCAGGCCTCTGGGTCGGGGTGGTCTGGAAACACCATATATTTT. It encodes CASSQASGSGWSGNTIYF.

The V and J genes are TRBV7-9 and TRBJ1-5; D gene uncertain. V lost 5 bases and J lost 1, with 9 bases in between. The CDR3 extends over 14 amino acids. The V gene's germline CDR1 is SEHNR and CDR2 FQNEAQ (reference sequence). CDR3 in amino acids: CASSPLRSNQPQHF. The DNA of the CDR3 is TGTGCCAGCAGCCCCCTGCGAAGCAATCAGCCCCAGCATTTT.

The chain couples TRBV5-1 to TRBJ1-1, with 11 positions matching TRBD1. Looked up from germline, CDR1 is SGHRS and CDR2 is YFSETQ. The CDR3 is 14 amino acids. Unmatched junction bases numbered 4, after V lost 4 bases and J lost 5 bases. The CDR3 nucleotides read TGCGCCAGCAGCGGGGGACAGGGGGGGACTGAAGCTTTCTTT. Its translation: CASSGGQGGTEAFF.

This chain connects TRBV5-6 to TRBJ2-3; TRBD2 matches at 8 bases. CDR3 length: 15 amino acids. The V gene end was trimmed by 4 bases and the J gene end by 13 bases; junction bases not matched to a gene: 17. Germline V CDR1 and CDR2: SGHDT, YYEEEE. The CDR3 sequence is CASSPGGRGLLWEYF. CDR3 sequence (DNA): TGTGCCAGCAGCCCGGGGGGGCGGGGTCTTCTCTGGGAGTATTTT.

The DNA for the CDR3 is TGCGCCAGCAGCTGGGGGACAGGGGACTACACCTTC. It is translated as CASSWGTGDYTF. The chain carries TRBV5-1 and TRBJ1-2, with 10 bases matching TRBD1. The J segment lost 10 bases and the V segment lost 3 bases, leaving 3 bases of the junction unmatched. Germline loops: CDR1 SGHRS, CDR2 YFSETQ. The CDR3 is made up of 12 amino acids.

The chain is built from TRBV5-1 and TRBJ2-7, with D uncertain. The V and J ends lost 5 bases and 0 bases respectively, with 12 bases between them. The V gene's germline CDR1 is SGHRS and CDR2 YFSETQ. This CDR3 is 14 amino acids long. This CDR3 reads CASRPQTTSYEQYV. CDR3 in DNA: TGCGCCAGCAGGCCACAGACGACCTCCTACGAGCAGTACGTC.

The chain joins TRBV15 to TRBJ2-5; a weak D match, TRBD2 (5 bases). The CDR3 consists of 14 residues. The V and J ends lost 0 bases and 5 bases respectively, with 10 bases between them. CDR1 is LNHNV, CDR2 YYDKDF, per germline (reference sequence). The CDR3 is CATSRDRGRETQYF. In DNA form, the CDR3 reads TGTGCCACCAGCAGAGATCGGGGAAGGGAGACCCAGTACTTC.

The chain couples TRBV28 to TRBJ2-3; D remains ambiguous. The germline CDR1 and CDR2 sequences are MDHEN and SYDVKM. Deletions cut 5 bases from V and 4 bases from J, with 13 bases between. This CDR3 contains 14 residues. The CDR3 is CASSRPPGPDTQYF. The CDR3 DNA reads TGTGCCAGCAGTCGCCCCCCGGGTCCAGATACGCAGTATTTT.

The chain recombines TRBV9 with TRBJ2-1; 8 bases fit TRBD1. Trimming removed 3 bases from V and 6 bases from J; junction bases left unmatched: 5. Germline CDR1 SGDLS, CDR2 YYNGEE. CDR3 length equals 14 residues. CDR3 protein: CASSAGGAVNEQFF. Here the CDR3 DNA reads TGTGCCAGCAGCGCAGGGGGCGCCGTCAATGAGCAGTTCTTC.

The chain joins TRBV28 to TRBJ2-7, with TRBD1 matching 7 bases. The length of the CDR3 is 13 residues. Losses at the gene ends were 5 bases for V and 4 bases for J; bases not matched to a gene: 5. Germline CDR1 is MDHEN and CDR2 is SYDVKM. The DNA for the CDR3 is TGTGCCAGCAGTGACGACAGGGAGTACGAGCAGTACGTC. Encoded protein: CASSDDREYEQYV.

The V call is TRBV6-6, the J call TRBJ2-3, with D tentatively TRBD1 (6 bases). Per the germline V gene, CDR1 is MNHNY and CDR2 is SVGAGI (reference sequence). The germline V and J ends were trimmed by 0 bases and 1 base, with 8 bases remaining between them. The CDR3 consists of 15 residues. CDR3 bases: TGTGCCAGCAGTTACTCAAGACAGGGCACAGATACGCAGTATTTT. Its translation is CASSYSRQGTDTQYF.

Worth noting for this clone: An end of the junction does not agree with germline; a read error may underlie this. The chain employs TRBV13 and TRBJ2-2, with 8 nucleotides matching TRBD1. CDR3 length: 15 amino acids. Per germline, CDR1 PRHDT and CDR2 FYEKMQ (reference sequence). CDR3 amino acids: CASSLGTGNTGELFF. The CDR3, as DNA: TGTGCCAGCAGCCTAGGGACAGGGAACACCGGGGAGCTGTTTTTT.

The table lists this clone with a few counts. The chain combines TRBV7-9 with TRBJ1-4; possibly TRBD1 for D (5 bases). The CDR3 runs to 15 residues. In germline, CDR1 is SEHNR, CDR2 FQNEAQ (reference sequence). V was cut by 4 bases and J by 1 base, with 10 bases left in between. CDR3 amino acids: CASSYMTETNEKLFF. The DNA for the CDR3 is TGTGCCAGCAGCTATATGACAGAAACTAATGAAAAACTGTTTTTT.

V is TRBV7-6 and J is TRBJ1-5, with 7 bases lining up with TRBD1. Germline V gene lookup returns CDR1 SGHVS and CDR2 FNYEAQ. The V gene end was trimmed by 7 bases and the J gene end by 0 bases; junction bases not matched to a gene: 6. The CDR3 loop spans 15 amino acids. The CDR3: CASTLGTDSNQPQHF. CDR3 coding DNA: TGTGCCAGCACTCTAGGGACAGATAGCAATCAGCCCCAGCATTTT. The full variable domain, rest sourced from reference TRBV7-6 and TRBJ1-5, is GAGVSQSPRYKVTKRGQDVALRCDPISGHVSLYWYRQALGQGPEFLTYFNYEAQQDKSGLPNDRFSAERPEGSISTLTIQRTEQRDSAMYRCASTLGTDSNQPQHFGDGTRLSIL.

The table lists this clone with a few counts. The chain recombines TRBV9 with TRBJ1-2; TRBD1 agrees at 9 bases. This CDR3 contains 12 residues. With V trimmed by 4 bases and J by 8 bases, 3 bases remained unmatched. Per the germline V gene, CDR1 is SGDLS and CDR2 is YYNGEE. The DNA for the CDR3 is TGTGCCAGCAGCATGGACAGGGGCGGCTACACCTTC. This codes for CASSMDRGGYTF.

The V call is TRBV30, the J call TRBJ2-7; TRBD1 is a possible D gene (6 bases). Germline lookup yields CDR1 GTSNPN and CDR2 SVGIG (reference sequence). The V end lost 4 bases, the J end lost 2 bases, and 15 bases lay between the germline ends. The CDR3 spans 14 residues. The CDR3 DNA sequence: TGTGCCTGGATGAGGTCTCAGGGGACCTACGAGCAGTACTTC. It is translated as CAWMRSQGTYEQYF.

The rearrangement links TRBV5-1 to TRBJ1-1; 8 bases match TRBD1. The CDR3 is 14 amino acids. J was trimmed by 4 bases and V by 2 bases; bases with no gene match: 4. CDR1 and CDR2 (germline): SGHRS, YFSETQ. In DNA, the CDR3 is TGCGCCAGCAGCTTCCGGGACAGGAGCACTGAAGCTTTCTTT. Protein product: CASSFRDRSTEAFF.

The rearrangement uses TRBV6-1 and TRBJ2-5, with D unclear. The CDR3 spans 11 residues. Trimming shortened V by 8 bases and J by 5 bases, and 9 bases separated the two germline ends. The germline V gene has CDR1 MNHNS and CDR2 SASEGT. This chain's CDR3 is CASPFPETQYF. The CDR3 bases are TGTGCCAGCCCCTTCCCCGAGACCCAGTACTTC.

The rearrangement links TRBV4-1 to TRBJ2-2; TRBD2 matches at 9 bases. The CDR3 is made up of 18 amino acids. With V trimmed by 0 bases and J by 5 bases, 10 bases remained unmatched. CDR1 MGHRA and CDR2 YSYEKL come from the germline V gene. The CDR3 sequence is CASSQEWRGGPRTGELFF. The CDR3 coding sequence is TGCGCCAGCAGCCAAGAATGGCGGGGGGGCCCTAGAACCGGGGAGCTGTTTTTT.

The count of this clone is one. The V call is TRBV28, the J call TRBJ1-2, with D tentatively TRBD1 (5 bases). Trimming took 1 base from V and 8 from J, leaving 17 bases between them. Germline lookup yields CDR1 MDHEN and CDR2 SYDVKM. The CDR3 length is 15 residues. CDR3 in amino acids: CASSLSSWGGEGYTF. CDR3 nucleotides: TGTGCCAGCAGTTTATCTAGTTGGGGAGGGGAGGGCTACACCTTC.

The V and J genes are TRBV5-1 and TRBJ1-1; perhaps TRBD1 as D (5 bases). The germline CDR1 and CDR2 sequences are SGHRS and YFSETQ. The ends were cut back, 1 base at V and 3 bases at J, with 16 bases in the middle. This CDR3 is 16 amino acids long. The CDR3 protein is CASSLTVHGRDTEAFF. The CDR3 nucleotides are TGCGCCAGCAGCTTGACCGTACACGGCAGGGACACTGAAGCTTTCTTT.

This chain links TRBV7-2 with TRBJ2-2; TRBD1 is a possible D gene (6 bases). With 5 bases removed from V and 1 base from J, the gap between germline ends came to 14 bases. Per the germline V gene, CDR1 is SGHTA and CDR2 is FQGNSA. CDR3 length: 16 amino acids. The CDR3 DNA reads TGTGCCAGCAGCGTTCCCGGGACACGGAACACCGGGGAGCTGTTTTTT. Residues: CASSVPGTRNTGELFF.

This clone has just a few counts. The chain combines TRBV14 with TRBJ2-7, with 10 bases fitting TRBD1. Germline V gene sequence: CDR1 SGHDN, CDR2 FVKESK. The ends lost 4 bases at V and 2 bases at J; junction bases unmatched: 5. This CDR3 is built from 15 residues. The chain's CDR3 is CASSPGTGATYEQYF. The CDR3 DNA reads as TGTGCCAGCAGCCCTGGGACAGGGGCCACCTACGAGCAGTACTTC.

The rearrangement joins TRBV7-9 to TRBJ2-3, with 10 bases lining up with TRBD1. The CDR3 runs to 15 residues. The V segment lost 8 bases and the J segment 2 bases; nucleotides outside the gene matches: 7. Germline lookup yields CDR1 SEHNR and CDR2 FQNEAQ (reference sequence). In DNA form, the CDR3 reads TGTGCCAGCTCGGGGGACAGGGGTTCCACAGATACGCAGTATTTT. This translates into CASSGDRGSTDTQYF.

This clone was recorded a few times. The chain's CDR3 is CASSSGQGLYNEQFF. CDR3 in DNA: TGTGCCAGCAGCTCGGGACAGGGTTTGTACAATGAGCAGTTCTTC. The V gene is TRBV6-6, the J gene TRBJ2-1, with 9 bases lining up with TRBD1. V lost 6 bases, J lost 4 bases, and 7 bases stayed unmatched. This CDR3 region has 15 residues. Germline CDR1 MNHNY, CDR2 SVGAGI (reference sequence).

This clone has only a few counts. The germline gene is not matched at one end of the junction; a read error may be the cause. The J gene is TRBJ1-4, the V gene TRBV5-1; D call uncertain. The V gene's germline CDR1 is SGHRS and CDR2 YFSETQ. The length of the CDR3 is 14 residues. CDR3 bases: TGCGCCAGCAGCTTAAGGGAGACTAGTGAAAAACTGTTTTTT. This gives the protein CASSLRETSEKLFF.

V usage is TRBV9 and J usage is TRBJ2-2; D uncertain. CDR3 length: 16 residues. Germline V CDR1 and CDR2: SGDLS, YYNGEE. V lost 0 bases and J lost 1, with 10 bases in between. The CDR3 sequence: CASSVEAGLNTGELFF. The CDR3 DNA reads as TGTGCCAGCAGCGTAGAAGCAGGCCTGAACACCGGGGAGCTGTTTTTT.